This T cell receptor (beta chain) was found in a study of shared clonotypes between healthy human individuals. Study-wide results and limits: When compared with the clonotypes that were shared by all four sorted-subset donors, the non-shared clonotypes turned out to have lower generation probabilities.

For sorted subsets, 150 to 200 ng DNA per replicate equaled 30,000 or so T cell genomes. Only in-frame clones appear in the TCRdb table, and some are missing; sequencing was by immunoSEQ multiplex PCR. The table lists 2 million to 3 million clones, 93% of them singletons. A note on this clone: Antigen: not known.

Donors were healthy HIV-negative adults without recent acute infections or vaccinations. CD4+ cells were split into CD45RA+ naive and CD45RA-negative memory subsets. This CDR3 is built from 14 residues. Deletions cut 2 bases from V and 2 bases from J, with 7 bases between. The V gene's germline CDR1 is PRHDT and CDR2 FYEKMQ (reference sequence). V gene TRBV13 combines with J gene TRBJ2-1; tentative D call: TRBD2 (6 bases). The TCR sequence derives from a man younger than 35 in good health. Some clones in this sample may be carry-over from other donors' samples. Sequenced: naive CD4+ T cells from PBMCs. Subset described: CD45RA+ positively selected. The DNA for the CDR3 is TGTGCCAGCAGCTTACGCGGGACCTACAATGAGCAGTTCTTC. It specifies CASSLRGTYNEQFF. Looking up the rest from reference TRBV13 and TRBJ2-1 gives the full variable domain: AAGVIQSPRHLIKEKRETATLKCYPIPRHDTVYWYQQGPGQDPQFLISFYEKMQSDKGSIPDRFSAQQFSDYHSELNMSSLELGDSALYFCASSLRGTYNEQFFGPGTRLTVL.